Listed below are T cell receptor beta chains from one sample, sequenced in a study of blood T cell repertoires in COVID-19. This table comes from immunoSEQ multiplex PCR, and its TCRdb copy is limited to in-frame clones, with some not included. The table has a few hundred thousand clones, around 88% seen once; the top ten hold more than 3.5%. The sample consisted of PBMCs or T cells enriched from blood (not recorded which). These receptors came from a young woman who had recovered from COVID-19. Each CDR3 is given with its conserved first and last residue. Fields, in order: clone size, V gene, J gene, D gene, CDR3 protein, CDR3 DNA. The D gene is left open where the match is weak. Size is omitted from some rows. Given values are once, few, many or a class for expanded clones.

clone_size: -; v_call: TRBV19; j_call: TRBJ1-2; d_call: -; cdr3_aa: CASSTGQTFYGYTF; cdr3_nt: TGTGCCAGTAGTACTGGACAGACCTTCTATGGCTACACCTTC
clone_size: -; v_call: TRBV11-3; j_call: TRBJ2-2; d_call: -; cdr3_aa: CASSLEGAPGELFF; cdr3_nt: TGTGCCAGCAGCTTAGAGGGGGCCCCCGGGGAGCTGTTTTTT
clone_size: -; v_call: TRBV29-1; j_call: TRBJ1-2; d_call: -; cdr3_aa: CSVEDTKTDLLNYGYTF; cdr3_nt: TGCAGCGTTGAAGATACCAAGACAGACCTACTAAACTATGGCTACACCTTC
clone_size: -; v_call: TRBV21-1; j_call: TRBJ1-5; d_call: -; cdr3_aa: CASAKRTAHNQPQHF; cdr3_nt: TGTGCCAGCGCGAAACGGACAGCGCACAATCAGCCCCAGCATTTT
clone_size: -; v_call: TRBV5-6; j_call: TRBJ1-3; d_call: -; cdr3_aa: CASSSPQGLGNTIYF; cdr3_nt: TGTGCCAGCAGCTCTCCCCAGGGGTTGGGAAACACCATATATTTT
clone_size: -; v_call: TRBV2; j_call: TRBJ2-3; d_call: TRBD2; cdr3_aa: CASSGGGSGTDTQYF; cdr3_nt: TGTGCCAGCAGTGGGGGCGGGAGCGGCACAGATACGCAGTATTTT
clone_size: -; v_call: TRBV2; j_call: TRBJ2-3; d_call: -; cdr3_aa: CASSPDWNTDTQYF; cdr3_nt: TGTGCCAGCAGCCCTGACTGGAACACAGATACGCAGTATTTT
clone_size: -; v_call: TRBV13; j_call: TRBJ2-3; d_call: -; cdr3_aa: CASTSRVGSSGDTQYF; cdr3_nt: TGTGCCAGCACCTCTAGGGTAGGGAGTTCGGGAGATACGCAGTATTTT
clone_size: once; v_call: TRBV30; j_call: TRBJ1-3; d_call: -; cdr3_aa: CAWSDQGSGNTIYF; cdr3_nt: TGTGCCTGGAGTGATCAGGGGTCTGGAAACACCATATATTTT
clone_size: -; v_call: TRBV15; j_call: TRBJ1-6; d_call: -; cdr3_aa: CATSRDPTGSGSPLHF; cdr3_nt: TGTGCCACCAGCAGAGATCCAACAGGGTCGGGATCACCCCTCCACTTT
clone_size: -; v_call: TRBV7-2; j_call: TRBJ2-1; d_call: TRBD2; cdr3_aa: CASSLIAGGPSRSEQFF; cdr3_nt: TGTGCCAGCAGCTTGATAGCGGGAGGGCCGTCGAGGAGTGAGCAGTTCTTC
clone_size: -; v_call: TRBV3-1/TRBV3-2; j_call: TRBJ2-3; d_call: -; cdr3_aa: CASSQVRTTDTQYF; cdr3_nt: TGTGCCAGCAGCCAAGTAAGAACTACAGATACGCAGTATTTT